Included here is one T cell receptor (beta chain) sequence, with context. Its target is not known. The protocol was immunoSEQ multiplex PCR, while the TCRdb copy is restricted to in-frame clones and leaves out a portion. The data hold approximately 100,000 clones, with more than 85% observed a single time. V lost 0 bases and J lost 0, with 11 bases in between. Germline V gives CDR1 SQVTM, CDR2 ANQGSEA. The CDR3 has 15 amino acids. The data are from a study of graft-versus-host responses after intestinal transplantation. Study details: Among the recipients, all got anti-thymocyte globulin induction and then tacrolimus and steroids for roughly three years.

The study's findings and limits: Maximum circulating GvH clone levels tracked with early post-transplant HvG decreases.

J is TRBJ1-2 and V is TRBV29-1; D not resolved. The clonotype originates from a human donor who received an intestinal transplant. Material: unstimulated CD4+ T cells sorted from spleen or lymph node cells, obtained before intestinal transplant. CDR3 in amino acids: CSVEDLAGTNYGYTF. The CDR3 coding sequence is TGCAGCGTTGAAGATCTGGCAGGTACTAACTATGGCTACACCTTC. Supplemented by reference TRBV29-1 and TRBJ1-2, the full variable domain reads SAVISQKPSRDICQRGTSLTIQCQVDSQVTMMFWYRQQPGQSLTLIATANQGSEATYESGFVIDKFPISRPNLTFSTLTVSNMSPEDSSIYLCSVEDLAGTNYGYTFGSGTRLTVV.